Described below is a single TCR beta chain sequence and its context. The sample is drawn from a study of blood T cell repertoires in COVID-19. Study-level background: The analysed material was cDNA or gDNA that came from T cells, B-cell-depleted T cells, or PBMCs.

V lost 1 base and J lost 0, with 18 bases in between. The CDR3 runs 19 residues. Germline values: CDR1 MGHRA, CDR2 YSYEKL. Profiling relied on immunoSEQ multiplex PCR, and the TCRdb table lists in-frame clones only, not all of them. The data show 250,000 to 300,000 clones, roughly 89% seen once. This chain joins TRBV4-1 and TRBJ2-2, with D tentatively TRBD2 (6 bases). The sequence was obtained from a woman between 55 and 75 years old with COVID-19, enrolled during active disease. Specimen: peripheral blood. The CDR3: CASSQVGGAGWANTGELFF. The CDR3 bases are TGCGCCAGCAGCCAAGTGGGCGGGGCAGGGTGGGCGAACACCGGGGAGCTGTTTTTT.